These T cell receptor beta chains were read from a single sample in a study of blood T cell repertoires in COVID-19. Profiled with immunoSEQ multiplex PCR; TCRdb holds only in-frame clones, not every one. Of around 190,000 clones in the sample, about 82% were seen once. Sequenced sample: PBMCs or T cells enriched from blood (not recorded which). The receptors shown here come from a man in his forties with acute COVID-19. CDR3s include the opening cysteine and the closing phenylalanine or tryptophan. Each record gives: V gene, J gene, D gene, clone size, CDR3 DNA, CDR3 protein. A D gene is named only where the DNA matches it firmly. The listing skips clone size in some rows; elsewhere it reads once, few, many or a size class.

V: TRBV18; J: TRBJ1-2; D: TRBD1; size: .; DNA: TGTGCCAGCTCACTAACAGGGACAGATTATGGCTACACCTTC; CDR3: CASSLTGTDYGYTF
V: TRBV29-1; J: TRBJ2-7; D: .; size: few; DNA: TGCAGCGTCGGCCGGAGGGGGCTCGACGAGCAGTACTTC; CDR3: CSVGRRGLDEQYF
V: TRBV25-1; J: TRBJ1-1; D: .; size: .; DNA: TGTGCCAGCAGTGAGACAGTGAACACTGAAGCTTTCTTT; CDR3: CASSETVNTEAFF
V: TRBV5-5; J: TRBJ2-3; D: .; size: .; DNA: TGTGCCAGCAGCTTGAAAGTGGGGAGTGAGGGCACAGATACGCAGTATTTT; CDR3: CASSLKVGSEGTDTQYF
V: TRBV28; J: TRBJ1-6; D: .; size: .; DNA: TGTGCCAGCAATTTATCAGGGTTTGGTAATTCACCCCTCCACTTT; CDR3: CASNLSGFGNSPLHF
V: TRBV9; J: TRBJ1-1; D: .; size: .; DNA: TGTGCCAGCAGCGCCACAGGGTGGGGGAACACTGAAGCTTTCTTT; CDR3: CASSATGWGNTEAFF
V: TRBV11-2; J: TRBJ2-1; D: .; size: once; DNA: TGTGCCAGCAGAACCCCAAGGGGATATGAGCAGTTCTTC; CDR3: CASRTPRGYEQFF
V: TRBV18; J: TRBJ2-5; D: TRBD1; size: .; DNA: TGTGCCAGCTCACCAACCGGGACAGGGGTTGCGGAGACCCAGTACTTC; CDR3: CASSPTGTGVAETQYF
V: TRBV4-1; J: TRBJ1-1; D: .; size: .; DNA: TGCGCCAGCAGCCAAGAGGGGGGGGCTCTCGCTGAAGCTTTCTTT; CDR3: CASSQEGGALAEAFF
V: TRBV30; J: TRBJ1-4; D: .; size: .; DNA: TGTGCCTGGAGTCCCCCGGACAGAGGGACTAATGAAAAACTGTTTTTT; CDR3: CAWSPPDRGTNEKLFF
V: TRBV10-3; J: TRBJ1-2; D: .; size: .; DNA: TGTGCCATCGAAAATGGGCAGGGTGATGGCTACACCTTC; CDR3: CAIENGQGDGYTF
V: TRBV19; J: TRBJ2-1; D: .; size: .; DNA: TGTGCCAGTAGTTTTTGGGGCGGATCCTACAATGAGCAGTTCTTC; CDR3: CASSFWGGSYNEQFF
V: TRBV6-2/TRBV6-3; J: TRBJ2-5; D: .; size: once; DNA: TGTGCCAGCAGTTACTCGTGGGCAGAGACCCAGTACTTC; CDR3: CASSYSWAETQYF
V: TRBV7-2; J: TRBJ1-6; D: TRBD1; size: .; DNA: TGTGCCAGCAGCTTGGGCGTACAGGGGGAATCACCCCTCCACTTT; CDR3: CASSLGVQGESPLHF
V: TRBV10-2; J: TRBJ2-1; D: TRBD1; size: .; DNA: TGCGCCTGCATTCCGGACAGGGGAAGCTACAATGAGCAGTTCTTC; CDR3: CACIPDRGSYNEQFF
V: TRBV19; J: TRBJ2-2; D: TRBD2; size: .; DNA: TGTGCGGTAGCGGGACGCGGTTTCACCGGGGAGCTGTTTTTT; CDR3: CAVAGRGFTGELFF
V: TRBV20-1; J: TRBJ2-1; D: .; size: .; DNA: TGCAGTGCTGAACCGGGTAATGAGCAGTTCTTC; CDR3: CSAEPGNEQFF
V: TRBV10-3; J: TRBJ1-6; D: TRBD1; size: few; DNA: TGTGCCATCAGGGATCCGGGACAGGGGGGTTCACCCCTCCACTTT; CDR3: CAIRDPGQGGSPLHF
V: TRBV3-1/TRBV3-2; J: TRBJ2-7; D: TRBD2; size: .; DNA: TGTGCCAGCAGCCTTCTAGCGGGACACGGCGAGCAGTACTTC; CDR3: CASSLLAGHGEQYF
V: TRBV5-1; J: TRBJ2-2; D: .; size: .; DNA: TGCGCCAGCAGCTTGGCCGTAGGGGGTTCCGGGGAGCTGTTTTTT; CDR3: CASSLAVGGSGELFF
V: TRBV30; J: TRBJ1-1; D: .; size: .; DNA: TGTGCCTGGAGTGTCTACACTGAAGCTTTCTTT; CDR3: CAWSVYTEAFF
V: TRBV12-3/TRBV12-4; J: TRBJ2-7; D: .; size: .; DNA: TGTGCCAGCACCCGACAGGTGGGGTACGAGCAGTACTTC; CDR3: CASTRQVGYEQYF
V: TRBV6-5; J: TRBJ1-1; D: .; size: .; DNA: TGTGCCAGCAGAGCGGGGACCGCTGAAGCTTTCTTT; CDR3: CASRAGTAEAFF
V: TRBV9; J: TRBJ2-5; D: .; size: .; DNA: TGTGCCAGCAGCGGAAGCGACAGTCAAGAGACCCAGTACTTC; CDR3: CASSGSDSQETQYF
V: TRBV12-3/TRBV12-4; J: TRBJ1-2; D: TRBD1; size: few; DNA: TGTGCCAGCAGTTTTGTTACAGGGGAGGGCTACACCTTC; CDR3: CASSFVTGEGYTF
V: TRBV9; J: TRBJ2-1; D: .; size: once; DNA: TGTGCCAGCAGCGTAGTGGGCGGGACGTACAATGAGCAGTTCTTC; CDR3: CASSVVGGTYNEQFF
V: TRBV13; J: TRBJ2-2; D: TRBD1; size: few; DNA: TGTGCCAGCAGCCCCCGAGGGGGCAGGGTCACCGGGGAGCTGTTTTTT; CDR3: CASSPRGGRVTGELFF
V: TRBV7-2; J: TRBJ2-7; D: TRBD2; size: .; DNA: TGTGCCAGCAGCTCGGGAGGTCTGTACGAGCAGTACTTC; CDR3: CASSSGGLYEQYF
V: TRBV28; J: TRBJ2-5; D: TRBD2; size: .; DNA: TGTGCCAGCAGTGGGGAGGGGCGACGAGAGACCCAGTACTTC; CDR3: CASSGEGRRETQYF
V: TRBV10-3; J: TRBJ2-7; D: TRBD1; size: .; DNA: TGTGCCATCAGCGACCCCAGACAGGGCAGGTACGAGCAGTACTTC; CDR3: CAISDPRQGRYEQYF
V: TRBV7-2; J: TRBJ2-3; D: TRBD2; size: .; DNA: TGTGCCAGCAGCTTAATTGCGGGAGCGAACACAGATACGCAGTATTTT; CDR3: CASSLIAGANTDTQYF
V: TRBV20-1; J: TRBJ2-5; D: TRBD2; size: .; DNA: TGCAGTGCTAGTCCCTTGCCGGCTAGCGGAGAGACCCAGTACTTC; CDR3: CSASPLPASGETQYF
V: TRBV5-6; J: TRBJ1-1; D: .; size: .; DNA: TGTGCCAGCAGCTTGGTCGGGTGGAACACTGAAGCTTTCTTT; CDR3: CASSLVGWNTEAFF
V: TRBV7-6; J: TRBJ2-1; D: TRBD2; size: .; DNA: TGTGCCAGCAGCTTAACGGGAGGGATTATCAACAATGAGCAGTTCTTC; CDR3: CASSLTGGIINNEQFF
V: TRBV7-9; J: TRBJ2-7; D: TRBD2; size: .; DNA: TGTGCCTCGGGAGGCAGCTCCTACGAGCAGTACTTC; CDR3: CASGGSSYEQYF